This TCR beta chain was identified in a study of CD8+ T cells in alopecia areata. Treatment defined: oral pan-JAK inhibitor, 5-10 mg twice daily. RNA was isolated and reverse transcribed to cDNA, the sequencing template. Assay: immunoSEQ multiplex PCR; the TCRdb copy retains only in-frame clones and omits some. The repertoire includes 150,000 to 200,000 clones, under 80% of them detected once, and roughly 1.3% sits in the top ten. This CDR3 has 13 residues. Trimming shortened V by 0 bases and J by 5 bases, and 9 bases separated the two germline ends. Germline V lookup: CDR1 SGDLS, CDR2 YYNGEE. This TCR was sampled from a human donor with alopecia areata. The chain carries TRBV9 and TRBJ2-7; unclear D gene. The sequences come from CD4+ T cells sorted from blood, collected at approximately week 50, from a patient treated with tofacitinib. The CDR3 coding sequence is TGTGCCAGCAGCGTAGCCCACGTGGACGAGCAGTACTTC. Its protein product is CASSVAHVDEQYF.